The subject of this entry is one T cell receptor beta chain. Germline CDR1 SGHRS, CDR2 YFSETQ. The CDR3 totals 15 residues. Trimming removed 4 bases from V and 6 bases from J; junction bases left unmatched: 7. Libraries were prepared by immunoSEQ multiplex PCR; TCRdb keeps only in-frame clonotypes and omits some of them. The sample lists approximately 60,000 clones; roughly 82% were seen once. The data originate from a study of blood T cell repertoires in COVID-19. The clonotype was recovered from a woman of 80 years or more with acute or convalescent COVID-19. V usage is TRBV5-1 and J usage is TRBJ1-6; 7 nucleotides align to TRBD1. The sequenced sample consisted of peripheral blood. The CDR3 sequence is CASSPSGQSNSPLHF. In DNA form, the CDR3 reads TGCGCCAGCAGCCCGTCGGGACAGAGTAATTCACCCCTCCACTTT.